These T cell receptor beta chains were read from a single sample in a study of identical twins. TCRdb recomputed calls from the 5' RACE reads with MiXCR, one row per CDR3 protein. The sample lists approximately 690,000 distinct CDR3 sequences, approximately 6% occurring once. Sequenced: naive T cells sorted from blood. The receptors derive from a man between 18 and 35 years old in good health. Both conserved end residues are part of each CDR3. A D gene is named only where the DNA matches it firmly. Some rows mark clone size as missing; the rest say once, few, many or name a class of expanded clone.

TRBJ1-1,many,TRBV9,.,TGTGCCAGCACCCCAGACACCCTGAACACTGAAGCTTTCTTT,CASTPDTLNTEAFF
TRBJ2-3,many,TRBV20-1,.,TGCAGTGCTAATGGCGGGACTACAGATACGCAGTATTTT,CSANGGTTDTQYF
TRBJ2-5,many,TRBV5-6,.,TGTGCCAGCAGCTTGGAATGGGTTATGAACAGGGACGAGACCCAGTACTTC,CASSLEWVMNRDETQYF
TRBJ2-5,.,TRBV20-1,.,TGCAGTGCTAGAGATCCTCGTCAAGAGACCCAGTACTTC,CSARDPRQETQYF
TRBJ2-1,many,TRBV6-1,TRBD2,TGTGCCAGCAGTGCCCTACCGAGGAGGCTAGCGGATGAGCAGTTCTTC,CASSALPRRLADEQFF
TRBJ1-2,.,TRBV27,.,TGTGCCAGCACCCACAGTTCCTATGGCTACACCTTC,CASTHSSYGYTF
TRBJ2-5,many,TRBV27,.,TGTGCCAGCAGTTTCCGTTATACCCCTACAGGTCGGGAGACCCAGTACTTC,CASSFRYTPTGRETQYF
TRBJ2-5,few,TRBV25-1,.,TGTGCCAGCAGTCCAGGGAGGACCCTACAAGAGACCCAGTACTTC,CASSPGRTLQETQYF
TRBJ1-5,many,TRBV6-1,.,TGTGCCAGCAGCCCCCACAGCAATCAGCCCCAGCATTTT,CASSPHSNQPQHF
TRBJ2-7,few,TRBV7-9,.,TGTGCCAGCAGCACCAGGGGGGACGGGAACTACGAGCAGTACTTC,CASSTRGDGNYEQYF
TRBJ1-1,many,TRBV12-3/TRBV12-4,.,TGTGCCAGCATTCCTGGGGGCACTGAAGCTTTCTTT,CASIPGGTEAFF
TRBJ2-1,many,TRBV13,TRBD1,TGTGCCAGCAGCTTAGAAGACAGGGATTCCTACAATGAGCAGTTCTTC,CASSLEDRDSYNEQFF
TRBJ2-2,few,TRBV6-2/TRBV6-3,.,TGTGCCAGCAGTTACTGGGCAGCGGAGAACACCGGGGAGCTGTTTTTT,CASSYWAAENTGELFF
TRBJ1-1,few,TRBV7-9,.,TGTGCCAGCAGCTTAGAACTGGGGCCGAACACTGAAGCTTTCTTT,CASSLELGPNTEAFF
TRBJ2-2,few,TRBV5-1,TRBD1,TGCGCCAGCAGGTCCGGGACAGCGATCACCGGGGAGCTGTTTTTT,CASRSGTAITGELFF
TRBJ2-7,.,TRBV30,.,TGTGCCTTAGGGGCCTACGAGCAGTACTTC,CALGAYEQYF
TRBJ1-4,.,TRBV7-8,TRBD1,TGTGCCAGCAGCCAACCACGGACAGGGGGCGATAATGAAAAACTGTTTTTT,CASSQPRTGGDNEKLFF
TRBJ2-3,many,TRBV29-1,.,TGCAGCGTTGTGTGGAGGGAGAGCCGTCTGTATTTT,CSVVWRESRLYF
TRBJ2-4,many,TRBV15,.,TGTGCCAGTAGGGATGGACAGTCAAACATTCAGTACTTC,CASRDGQSNIQYF
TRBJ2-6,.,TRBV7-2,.,TGTGCCAGCAGCTTAGCGCGAAGCTCTGGGGCCAACGTCCTGACTTTC,CASSLARSSGANVLTF
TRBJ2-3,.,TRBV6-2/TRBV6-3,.,TGTGCCAGCAGTTACCCAGCGGGCGACCATGCGTATTTT,CASSYPAGDHAYF
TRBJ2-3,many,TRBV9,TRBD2,TGTGCCAGCAGCGTCGGACTAGCGGGATCCAGCATCACAGATACGCAGTATTTT,CASSVGLAGSSITDTQYF
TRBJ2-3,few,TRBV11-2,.,TGTGCCAGCAGCTGGCAGGGGGGCCGGGCAGATACGCAGTATTTT,CASSWQGGRADTQYF
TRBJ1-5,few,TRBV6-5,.,TGTGCCAGCAGTTACTCGCAGGGTGGTCAGCCCCAGCATTTT,CASSYSQGGQPQHF
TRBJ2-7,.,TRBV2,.,TGTGCCAGCAGCAACAGAGTGGGAGGACCCTCCTACGAGCAGTACTTC,CASSNRVGGPSYEQYF
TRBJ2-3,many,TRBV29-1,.,TGCAGCGTTCGTAAACGGGAGTTCACAGATACGCAGTATTTT,CSVRKREFTDTQYF
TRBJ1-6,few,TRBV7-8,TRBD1,TGTGCCAGCAGCTTGGGTAAACCGGGACAGAAGGCGTCACCCCTCCACTTT,CASSLGKPGQKASPLHF
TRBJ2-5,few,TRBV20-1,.,TGCAGTGCCAACAACCCACCCAATCTTCGCCCAGAGACCCAGTACTTC,CSANNPPNLRPETQYF
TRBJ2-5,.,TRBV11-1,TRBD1,TGTGCCAGCAGCTTAGCTACGACGATGGGTGATACAGGGGGCAGGGAGACCCAGTACTTC,CASSLATTMGDTGGRETQYF
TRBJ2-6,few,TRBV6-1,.,TGTGCCAGCATAGGCTCTGGGGCCAACGTCCTGACTTTC,CASIGSGANVLTF
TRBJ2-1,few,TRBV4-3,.,TGCGCCAGCAGCCAAGGCAGGTTCCCCTACAATGAGCAGTTCTTC,CASSQGRFPYNEQFF
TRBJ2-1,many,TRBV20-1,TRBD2,TGCAGTGCTAGAGATCGGCTAGCGGTATACAATGAGCAGTTCTTC,CSARDRLAVYNEQFF
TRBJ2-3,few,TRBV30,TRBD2,TGTGCCTGGAGTGATACGGGAGGCCCAGATACGCAGTATTTT,CAWSDTGGPDTQYF
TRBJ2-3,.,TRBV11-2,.,TGTGCCAGCCATTTAGGCAGCGTCACAGATACGCAGTATTTT,CASHLGSVTDTQYF
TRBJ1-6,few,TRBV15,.,TGTGCCACCAGCAGGCGCAAGGGTGTGTATAATTCACCCCTCCACTTT,CATSRRKGVYNSPLHF
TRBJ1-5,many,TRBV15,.,TGTGCCACCAGCAGAGTATGTGTGGTCGTCCTCAATCAGCCCCAGCATTTT,CATSRVCVVVLNQPQHF
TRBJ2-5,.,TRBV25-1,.,TGTGCCAGCAGCCTCTGGGGGCCAGAGACCCAGTACTTC,CASSLWGPETQYF
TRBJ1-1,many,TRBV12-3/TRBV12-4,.,TGTGCCAGCAGTTTAGGGGCGGATGGGACTGAAGCTTTCTTT,CASSLGADGTEAFF
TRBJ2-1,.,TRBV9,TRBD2,TGTGCCAGCAGCGGACAACTAGCGGGAGGAGGGGGAGGTAATGAGCAGTTCTTC,CASSGQLAGGGGGNEQFF
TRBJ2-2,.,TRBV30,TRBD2,TGTGCCGGGGGGGGGAGGCTGAACGCCGGGGAGCTGTTTTTT,CAGGGRLNAGELFF
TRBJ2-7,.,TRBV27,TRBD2,TGTGCCAGCAGAGAAACCCACCCCGGACTAGCGGGAGGGTTCGAGCAGTACTTC,CASRETHPGLAGGFEQYF
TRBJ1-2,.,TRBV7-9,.,TGTGCCAGCAGCTTATCGGATACTAACTATGGCTACACCTTC,CASSLSDTNYGYTF
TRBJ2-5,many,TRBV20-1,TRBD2,TGCAGTGCTAGACAACTAGCGGGAACAAAAGAGACCCAGTACTTC,CSARQLAGTKETQYF
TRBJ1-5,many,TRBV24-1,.,TGTGCCACCAGTGGAGTGGGGGGGGGCAATCAGCCCCAGCATTTT,CATSGVGGGNQPQHF
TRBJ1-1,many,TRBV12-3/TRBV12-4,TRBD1,TGTGCCAGCTCCCCGGGACAGGGGATTCCTGAAGCTTTCTTT,CASSPGQGIPEAFF
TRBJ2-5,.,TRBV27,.,TGTGCCAGCAGGGACAGCAACCAAGAGACCCAGTACTTC,CASRDSNQETQYF
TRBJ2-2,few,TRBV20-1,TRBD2,TGCAGTGCTGGCCCCGGGACTAGCGGGTTTGACACCGGGGAGCTGTTTTTT,CSAGPGTSGFDTGELFF
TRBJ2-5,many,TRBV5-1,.,TGCGCCAGCAGCTTGGAAGGATTCCAAGAGACCCAGTACTTC,CASSLEGFQETQYF
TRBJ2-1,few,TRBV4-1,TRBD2,TGCGCCAGCAACCAAGCGGGAGAGCTTCACAATGAGCAGTTCTTC,CASNQAGELHNEQFF
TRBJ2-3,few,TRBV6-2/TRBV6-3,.,TGTGCCAGCAGTTACTCCTCAATCCGGCCGGGAAGGTGGTCAACAGATACGCAGTATTTT,CASSYSSIRPGRWSTDTQYF
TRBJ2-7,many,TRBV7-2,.,TGTGCCAGCAGCTTCGGAGGGGGTTCCTTAGGCGAGCAGTACTTC,CASSFGGGSLGEQYF
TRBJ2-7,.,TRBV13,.,TGTGCCAGCAGCTTCCTAACAGGGCCCAGCTCCTACGAGCAGTACTTC,CASSFLTGPSSYEQYF